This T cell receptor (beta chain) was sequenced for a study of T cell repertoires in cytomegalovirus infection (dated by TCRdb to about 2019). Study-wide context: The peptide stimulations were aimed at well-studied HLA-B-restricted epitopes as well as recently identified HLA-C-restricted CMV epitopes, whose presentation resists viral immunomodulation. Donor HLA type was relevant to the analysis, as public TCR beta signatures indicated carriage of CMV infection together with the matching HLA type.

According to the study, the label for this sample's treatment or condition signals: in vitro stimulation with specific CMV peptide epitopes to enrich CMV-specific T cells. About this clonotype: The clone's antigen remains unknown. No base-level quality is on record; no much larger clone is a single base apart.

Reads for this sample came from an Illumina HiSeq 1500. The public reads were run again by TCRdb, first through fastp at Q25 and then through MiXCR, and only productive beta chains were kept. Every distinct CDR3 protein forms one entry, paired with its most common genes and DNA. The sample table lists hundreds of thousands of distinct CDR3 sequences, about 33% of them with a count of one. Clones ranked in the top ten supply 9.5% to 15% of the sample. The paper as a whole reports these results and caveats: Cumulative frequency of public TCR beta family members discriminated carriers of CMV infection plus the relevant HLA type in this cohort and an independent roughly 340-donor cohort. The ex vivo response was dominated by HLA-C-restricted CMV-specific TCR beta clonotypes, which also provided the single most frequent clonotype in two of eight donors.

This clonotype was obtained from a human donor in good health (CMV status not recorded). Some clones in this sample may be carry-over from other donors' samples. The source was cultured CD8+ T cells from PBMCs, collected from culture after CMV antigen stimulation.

The CDR3 protein: CASSEAPATYSTQPQHF. The base sequence is TGTGCCAGCAGTGAAGCGCCAGCCACTTACTCTACTCAGCCCCAGCATTTT. This chain is built from TRBV2 and TRBJ1-5; the D gene lacks a confident call. Taken from cysteine to phenylalanine, the CDR3 has 17 residues. This entry keeps only the CDR3 DNA: 51 bases, framed from base 1. The V and J ends are trimmed by 0 bases and 6 bases, leaving 18 bases between them. Looking up the germline V gene yields CDR1 SNHLY and CDR2 FYNNEI.